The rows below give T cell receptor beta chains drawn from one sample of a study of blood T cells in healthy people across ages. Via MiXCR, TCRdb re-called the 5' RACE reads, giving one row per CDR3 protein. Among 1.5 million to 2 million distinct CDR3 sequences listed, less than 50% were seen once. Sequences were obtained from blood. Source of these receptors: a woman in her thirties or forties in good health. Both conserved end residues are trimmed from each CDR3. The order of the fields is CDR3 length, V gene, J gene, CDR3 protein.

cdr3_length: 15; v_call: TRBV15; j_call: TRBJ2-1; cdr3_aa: ATSRILGTGRDNEQF
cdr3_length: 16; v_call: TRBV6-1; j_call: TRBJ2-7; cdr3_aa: ASSEMGTTTTGTYEQY
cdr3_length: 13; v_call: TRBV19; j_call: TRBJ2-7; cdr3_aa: ASSIRREGPYEQY
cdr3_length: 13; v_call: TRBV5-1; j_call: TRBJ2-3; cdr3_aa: ASSLDRLTTDTQY
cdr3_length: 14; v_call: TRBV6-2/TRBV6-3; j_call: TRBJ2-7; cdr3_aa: ASRDGGPGSSYEQY
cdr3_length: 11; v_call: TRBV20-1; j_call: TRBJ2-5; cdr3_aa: SARRTAQETQY
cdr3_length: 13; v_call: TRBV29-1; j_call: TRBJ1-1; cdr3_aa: SVVGGSKVYTEAF
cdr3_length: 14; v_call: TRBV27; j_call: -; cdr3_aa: ASSLSKRGGVETQY
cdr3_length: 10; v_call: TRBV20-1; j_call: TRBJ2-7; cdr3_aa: SVRGARLEQY
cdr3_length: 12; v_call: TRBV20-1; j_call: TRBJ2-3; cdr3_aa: SAPPRHSTDTQY
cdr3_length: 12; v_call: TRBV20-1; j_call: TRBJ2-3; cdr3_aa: SARDWRGTDTQY
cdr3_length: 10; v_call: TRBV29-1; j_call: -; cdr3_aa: SALGQTYEQY
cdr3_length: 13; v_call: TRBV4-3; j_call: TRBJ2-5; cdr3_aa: ASSQEDRVEETQY
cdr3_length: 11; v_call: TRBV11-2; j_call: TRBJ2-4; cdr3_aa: ASSQDRGHIQY
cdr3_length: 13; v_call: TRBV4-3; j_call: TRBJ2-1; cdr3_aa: ASSDKEGPYNEQF
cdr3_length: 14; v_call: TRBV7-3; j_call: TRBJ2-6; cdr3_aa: ASSLGGLAGANVLT
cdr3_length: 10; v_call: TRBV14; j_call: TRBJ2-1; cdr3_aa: ASSTSPYEQF
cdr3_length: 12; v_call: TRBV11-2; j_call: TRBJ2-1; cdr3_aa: ASSPAVLTGEQF
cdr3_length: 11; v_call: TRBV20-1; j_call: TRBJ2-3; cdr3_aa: SARGPSPDTQY
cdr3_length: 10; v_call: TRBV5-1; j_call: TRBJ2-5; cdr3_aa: ASSTLGLAQY
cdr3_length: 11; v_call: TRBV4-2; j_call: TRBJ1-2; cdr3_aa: ASSWDRDDGYT
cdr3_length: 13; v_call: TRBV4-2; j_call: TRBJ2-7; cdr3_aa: ASSQPQGVDSEQY
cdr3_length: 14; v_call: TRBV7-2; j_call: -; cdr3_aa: ASISGQGILSSEQY
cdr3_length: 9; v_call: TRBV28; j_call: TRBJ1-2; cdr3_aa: ASIGGLGYT
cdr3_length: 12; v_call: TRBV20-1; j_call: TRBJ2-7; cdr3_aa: SAPEGQGAHEQY
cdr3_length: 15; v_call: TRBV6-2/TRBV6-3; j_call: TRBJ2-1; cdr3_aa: ASSYPLGGGNRNEQF
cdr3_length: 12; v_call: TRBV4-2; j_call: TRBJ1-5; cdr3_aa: ASARDRVNQPQH
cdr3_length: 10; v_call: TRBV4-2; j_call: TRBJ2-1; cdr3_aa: ASSRPGMEQF
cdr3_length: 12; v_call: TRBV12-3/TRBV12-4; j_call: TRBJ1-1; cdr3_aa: ASSFGGVGTEAF
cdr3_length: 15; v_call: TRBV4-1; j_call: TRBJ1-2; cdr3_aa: ASSQDPGTGGLDGYT
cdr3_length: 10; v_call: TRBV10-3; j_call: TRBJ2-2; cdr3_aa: AILTGTGELF
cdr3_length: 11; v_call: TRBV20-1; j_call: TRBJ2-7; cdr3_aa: STSTTGNYEQY
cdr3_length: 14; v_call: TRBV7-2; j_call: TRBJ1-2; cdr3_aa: ASSLGGGATNYGYT
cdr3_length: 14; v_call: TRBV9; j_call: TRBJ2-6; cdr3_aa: ASSVAPTAGANVLT
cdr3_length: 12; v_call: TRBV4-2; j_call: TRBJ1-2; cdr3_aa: ASSQVNRVDGYT
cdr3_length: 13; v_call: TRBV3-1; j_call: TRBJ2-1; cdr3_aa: ASSQRPSSYNEQF
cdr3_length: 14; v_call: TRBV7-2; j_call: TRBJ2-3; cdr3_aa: ASSLAGGTLSDTQY
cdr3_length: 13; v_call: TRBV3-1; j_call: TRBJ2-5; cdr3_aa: ASSQGTGRTETQY
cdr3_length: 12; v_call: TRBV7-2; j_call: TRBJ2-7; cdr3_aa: ASSLDNGAYEQY
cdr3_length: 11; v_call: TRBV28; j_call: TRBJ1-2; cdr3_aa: ASRGEAVHGYT